A selection of T cell receptor beta chains follows, all from one sample in a study of cytomegalovirus exposure and HLA in healthy donors. Produced via immunoSEQ multiplex PCR; TCRdb's table is partial and in-frame only. The table shows 150,000 or so clones, with about three quarters occurring only once. Sequencing was done on a sample of PBMCs. The source of these receptors is a middle-aged woman in good health and CMV-seronegative. Both conserved end residues are part of each CDR3. The order of the fields is D gene, clone size, J gene, V gene, CDR3 protein, CDR3 DNA. A D gene is named only where the DNA matches it firmly. The size field is filled for only some rows; it gives once, few, many or a size class.

TRBD1	.	TRBJ2-3	TRBV14	CASSQQNRDSKRPDTQYF	TGTGCCAGCAGCCAACAAAACCGGGACAGCAAACGCCCAGATACGCAGTATTTT
.	.	TRBJ2-2	TRBV7-7	CASSVTVTGELFF	TGTGCTAGCAGCGTGACAGTCACCGGGGAGCTGTTTTTT
TRBD1	few	TRBJ2-6	TRBV2	CASRTGGYGGANVLTF	TGTGCCAGCAGAACAGGGGGCTATGGTGGGGCCAACGTCCTGACTTTC
.	.	TRBJ2-1	TRBV9	CASSARRRDFYNEQFF	TGTGCCAGCAGCGCCCGGCGGCGCGATTTCTACAATGAGCAGTTCTTC
TRBD1	.	TRBJ2-3	TRBV19	CATNDRDTDTQYF	TGTGCCACGAATGACAGGGACACAGATACGCAGTATTTT
TRBD1	.	TRBJ2-7	TRBV6-1	CASSEEPGGSYEQYF	TGTGCCAGCAGTGAAGAGCCAGGGGGCTCCTACGAGCAGTACTTC
.	.	TRBJ2-5	TRBV6-5	CASSYSVAKETQYF	TGTGCCAGCAGTTACTCAGTCGCTAAAGAGACCCAGTACTTC
TRBD2	few	TRBJ2-3	TRBV15	CATSRRAGGGTDTQYF	TGTGCCACCAGCAGGAGAGCGGGGGGAGGCACAGATACGCAGTATTTT
TRBD2	.	TRBJ2-2	TRBV7-7	CASSLVSGRDTGELFF	TGTGCTAGCAGCTTAGTGAGCGGGAGGGACACCGGGGAGCTGTTTTTT
TRBD1	.	TRBJ2-7	TRBV4-2	CASSHRGTGGRYEQYF	TGTGCCAGCAGCCATCGAGGGACAGGGGGTAGGTACGAGCAGTACTTC
.	.	TRBJ1-5	TRBV6-1	CASSDRDQPQHF	TGTGCCAGCAGTGACAGGGATCAGCCCCAGCATTTT
.	.	TRBJ1-6	TRBV2	CASSEGAHLHF	TGTGCCAGCAGTGAAGGAGCGCACCTCCACTTT
TRBD1	.	TRBJ2-5	TRBV2	CASSRTGGYQETQYF	TGTGCCAGCAGCAGGACAGGGGGCTACCAAGAGACCCAGTACTTC
TRBD1	.	TRBJ1-1	TRBV5-1	CASSLSRTGGTEAFF	TGCGCCAGCAGCTTGTCTCGGACAGGGGGCACTGAAGCTTTCTTT
.	.	TRBJ2-3	TRBV13	CASSSQLEETQYF	TGTGCCAGCAGCTCCCAGCTTGAGGAGACGCAGTATTTT
.	.	TRBJ2-1	TRBV6-5	CASSYSKGDEQFF	TGTGCCAGCAGTTACTCGAAGGGGGATGAGCAGTTCTTC
.	.	TRBJ1-2	TRBV28	CASRVNSNYGYTF	TGTGCCAGCAGAGTGAACAGCAACTATGGCTACACCTTC
TRBD1	.	TRBJ1-2	TRBV28	CASSYRVRGDGYTF	TGTGCCAGCAGTTACAGGGTCAGGGGGGATGGCTACACCTTC
.	.	TRBJ1-2	TRBV5-1	CASRLQEEYGYTF	TGCGCCAGCAGACTCCAGGAGGAATATGGCTACACCTTC
.	.	TRBJ1-2	TRBV6-5	CASSDQGWRYTF	TGTGCCAGCAGTGACCAGGGTTGGCGCTACACCTTC
.	.	TRBJ2-6	TRBV6-1	CASGGQNSGANVLTF	TGTGCCAGCGGTGGACAGAACTCTGGGGCCAACGTCCTGACTTTC
.	.	TRBJ2-1	TRBV7-9	CASSPGIPYNEQFF	TGTGCCAGCAGCCCGGGTATTCCCTACAATGAGCAGTTCTTC
TRBD2	once	TRBJ2-2	TRBV7-9	CASSRTSGTGELFF	TGTGCCAGCAGCCGGACTAGCGGGACCGGGGAGCTGTTTTTT
TRBD2	.	TRBJ2-2	TRBV18	CASSPLAGPNTGELFF	TGTGCCAGCTCACCCTTAGCGGGGCCGAACACCGGGGAGCTGTTTTTT
.	.	TRBJ2-2	TRBV5-1	CASLGQWPGELFF	TGCGCCAGCCTTGGGCAGTGGCCCGGGGAGCTGTTTTTT
TRBD2	.	TRBJ2-3	TRBV7-9	CASSSRLAGGHITDTQYF	TGTGCCAGCAGCTCCAGACTAGCGGGGGGGCATATTACAGATACGCAGTATTTT
.	.	TRBJ2-3	TRBV4-2	CASSQGGDVVRWDTQYF	TGTGCCAGCAGCCAAGGCGGTGACGTAGTTAGGTGGGATACGCAGTATTTT
.	.	TRBJ1-1	TRBV30	CAWRAYTEAFF	TGTGCCTGGAGAGCTTACACTGAAGCTTTCTTT
TRBD2	.	TRBJ2-3	TRBV18	CASSPAAGATDTQYF	TGTGCCAGCTCACCAGCAGCGGGGGCAACAGATACGCAGTATTTT
.	.	TRBJ1-3	TRBV9	CASSVAGSGNTIYF	TGTGCCAGCAGCGTAGCAGGGTCTGGAAACACCATATATTTT
.	.	TRBJ2-7	TRBV4-1	CASSYAASYEQYF	TGCGCCAGCAGCTACGCGGCCTCCTACGAGCAGTACTTC
TRBD1	.	TRBJ1-2	TRBV19	CASTPGRTGGFGYTF	TGTGCCAGTACCCCTGGGCGGACAGGGGGCTTCGGCTACACCTTC
.	.	TRBJ2-7	TRBV28	CASSPNAPYEQYF	TGTGCCAGCAGTCCTAACGCCCCCTACGAGCAGTACTTC
.	.	TRBJ1-2	TRBV4-1	CASSQEKSPRGYTF	TGCGCCAGCAGCCAAGAGAAATCCCCGAGAGGCTACACCTTC
TRBD2	.	TRBJ2-7	TRBV6-1	CASSEAGTSTYEQYF	TGTGCCAGCAGTGAAGCCGGGACTAGCACCTACGAGCAGTACTTC
TRBD1	.	TRBJ1-1	TRBV5-4	CASSLIQGDTEAFF	TGTGCCAGCAGCTTGATCCAGGGGGACACTGAAGCTTTCTTT
TRBD1	.	TRBJ1-1	TRBV11-3	CASSTLPPGQGAFF	TGTGCCAGCAGCACTCTCCCCCCGGGACAGGGGGCTTTCTTT
TRBD1	.	TRBJ1-1	TRBV29-1	CSVTPRPGQGMNTEAFF	TGCAGCGTCACACCCCGCCCGGGACAGGGGATGAACACTGAAGCTTTCTTT
.	.	TRBJ2-7	TRBV27	CASSLGPGRSEQYF	TGTGCCAGCAGTTTGGGTCCGGGAAGGTCCGAGCAGTACTTC
.	.	TRBJ1-1	TRBV18	CASSPLQGPMNTEAFF	TGTGCCAGCTCACCGTTACAGGGCCCCATGAACACTGAAGCTTTCTTT
.	.	TRBJ2-2	TRBV5-1	CASSLGLTGELFF	TGCGCCAGCAGCTTGGGACTCACCGGGGAGCTGTTTTTT
.	.	TRBJ2-2	TRBV6-4	CASRLSGTGELFF	TGTGCCAGCCGGCTCTCGGGGACCGGGGAGCTGTTTTTT
.	.	TRBJ1-5	TRBV10-2	CASSESGGYHQPQHF	TGCGCCAGCAGTGAGTCGGGGGGGTACCATCAGCCCCAGCATTTT
TRBD1	.	TRBJ1-2	TRBV25-1	CASSVGEDRGWSYTF	TGTGCCAGCAGTGTGGGGGAGGACAGGGGATGGAGCTACACCTTC
.	.	TRBJ2-3	TRBV11-2	CASSQNAGSDTQYF	TGTGCCAGCAGCCAAAACGCAGGGTCAGATACGCAGTATTTT
TRBD1	few	TRBJ2-7	TRBV5-8	CASSSFDRGNPYEQYF	TGTGCCAGCAGCTCATTTGACAGGGGCAATCCCTACGAGCAGTACTTC
TRBD1	few	TRBJ2-7	TRBV18	CASSPRQGGLYEQYF	TGTGCCAGCTCACCCCGACAAGGGGGCCTCTACGAGCAGTACTTC
TRBD1	.	TRBJ2-1	TRBV5-1	CASSTGTGGLRGFF	TGCGCCAGCAGCACCGGGACAGGGGGCCTAAGGGGGTTCTTC
.	.	TRBJ1-2	TRBV28	CASSPTGLSGNYGYTF	TGTGCCAGCAGCCCTACAGGGTTATCTGGGAACTATGGCTACACCTTC
.	.	TRBJ1-3	TRBV14	CASSQSAGNTIYF	TGTGCCAGCAGCCAAAGTGCGGGAAACACCATATATTTT
TRBD1	few	TRBJ1-4	TRBV4-1	CASSHSGTGKEKLFF	TGCGCCAGCAGCCATAGCGGGACAGGGAAGGAAAAACTGTTTTTT
.	.	TRBJ2-5	TRBV6-1	CASSERWEQYF	TGTGCCAGCAGTGAAAGGTGGGAGCAGTACTTC